This is a list of T cell receptor beta chains from one sample in a study of blood T cells in healthy people across ages. TCRdb processed the 5' RACE reads anew with MiXCR; each CDR3 protein has one entry. The sample has more than 800,000 distinct CDR3 sequences, 29% seen once. Sequencing used blood. Source of these receptors: a woman at least 80 years old in good health. Each CDR3 is given with its conserved first and last residue. The D gene is left open where the match is weak. Rows may omit the clone size; those that give it use once, few, many or a size class.

clone size	D gene	V gene	J gene	CDR3 DNA	CDR3 protein
-	TRBD1	TRBV7-2	TRBJ2-7	TGTGCCAGCAGCTTAGGGACAGGGGGTTACTCCTACGAGCAGTACTTC	CASSLGTGGYSYEQYF
many	-	TRBV20-1	TRBJ2-5	TGCAGTGCTAGAGCCGTAGACAAGAAAGCCCAGTACTTC	CSARAVDKKAQYF
many	-	TRBV7-2	TRBJ1-2	TGTGCCAGCAGCTTACGCAGGGTTCGGGATGGCTACACCTTC	CASSLRRVRDGYTF
few	TRBD1	TRBV7-9	TRBJ2-4	TGTGCCAGCACCCAGGGGACAGGGGTCCTAGCCAAAAACATTCAGTACTTC	CASTQGTGVLAKNIQYF
-	-	TRBV4-3	TRBJ2-1	TGCGCCAGCAGCCAAGATTTGGAGGGTCACAATGAGCAGTTCTTC	CASSQDLEGHNEQFF
once	-	TRBV6-5	TRBJ2-1	TGTGCCAGCAGTTCGGCAGAGGGCTATGAGCAGTTCTTC	CASSSAEGYEQFF
many	-	TRBV5-1	TRBJ2-6	TGCGCCAGCAGCTTGCCCCAGGGAAATGGGGCCAACGTCCTGACTTTC	CASSLPQGNGANVLTF
few	-	TRBV18	TRBJ2-1	TGTGCCAGCTCACCACCGTCACAAGGGATACTTCACAATGAGCAGTTCTTC	CASSPPSQGILHNEQFF
few	TRBD2	TRBV6-5	TRBJ2-2	TGTGCCAGCAGCGGGGGACTAGCGGCGAACACCGGGGAGCTGTTTTTT	CASSGGLAANTGELFF
many	TRBD2	TRBV12-3/TRBV12-4	TRBJ2-1	TGTGCCAGCAGTTTACCCCCAGCGGGGGGGGTTAGCTACAATGAGCAGTTCTTC	CASSLPPAGGVSYNEQFF
many	TRBD1	TRBV12-3/TRBV12-4	TRBJ1-2	TGTGCCAATTCCAGGGGGGGGTCCTATGGCTACACCTTC	CANSRGGSYGYTF
few	TRBD2	TRBV10-3	TRBJ2-2	TGTGCCATCAGTTCGACGGGACTAGGGACCGGGGAGCTGTTTTTT	CAISSTGLGTGELFF
-	-	TRBV7-2	TRBJ2-5	TGTGCCAGCAAGGGGCGGACCCACACCGATACGCAGTACTTC	CASKGRTHTDTQYF
-	-	TRBV7-2	TRBJ1-5	TGTGCCAGCAGCCACGGCTTTTCGGAGCCCCAGCATTTT	CASSHGFSEPQHF
-	-	TRBV6-5	TRBJ2-2	TGTGCCAGCACTCAATCGATAGTTCGCTCCGGGGAGCTGTTTTTT	CASTQSIVRSGELFF
few	-	TRBV7-6	TRBJ2-1	TGTGCCAGCAGCTTAGACGCTAGGGCTGTCGGCAATGAGCAGTTCTTC	CASSLDARAVGNEQFF
many	-	TRBV20-1	TRBJ1-5	TGCAGTGCTAGAGATCTCACGCAGCCCCAGCATTTT	CSARDLTQPQHF
-	-	TRBV7-9	TRBJ2-5	TGTGCCAACAGCCCGACGGAAGAGACCCAGTACTTC	CANSPTEETQYF
few	-	TRBV19	TRBJ2-7	TGTGCCAGTAGTCTAGCCGGGACATATTCCTACGAGCAGTACTTC	CASSLAGTYSYEQYF
-	TRBD1	TRBV11-2	TRBJ1-4	TGTGCCAGCAGCCCTAACAGGGGGCTTAATGAAAAACTGTTTTTT	CASSPNRGLNEKLFF
many	TRBD2	TRBV5-1	TRBJ2-1	TGCGCCAGCAGCTTACAAAATAGCGGGGCCTACAATGAGCAGTTCTTC	CASSLQNSGAYNEQFF
-	-	TRBV7-2	TRBJ1-2	TGTGCCAGCAGCTTAGGCGCCGCTCGAGGTTCTGGCTACACCTTC	CASSLGAARGSGYTF
few	TRBD1	TRBV3-1	TRBJ1-1	TGTGCCAGCAGCCAATGGACAGGGAACACTGAAGCTTTCTTT	CASSQWTGNTEAFF
many	TRBD1	TRBV6-2/TRBV6-3	TRBJ2-1	TGTGCCAGCAGGACTGACAGGGCTCGGCTCTCCTACAATGAGCAGTTCTTC	CASRTDRARLSYNEQFF
many	-	TRBV10-3	TRBJ2-7	TGTGCCATCAGTGCGCTAGAAGAGCAGTACTTC	CAISALEEQYF
many	-	TRBV7-9	TRBJ2-1	TGTGCCAGCAGCTTAGCCCCCGAGTGGCAGGGCCATGAGCAGTTCTTC	CASSLAPEWQGHEQFF
-	-	TRBV6-6	TRBJ2-4	TGTGCCAGCGGTTACTATCCGTTAGCCAAAAACATTCAGTACTTC	CASGYYPLAKNIQYF
few	-	TRBV10-3	TRBJ1-1	TGTGCCATCAGTGGGGGGGGATTTGCCACTGAAGCTTTCTTT	CAISGGGFATEAFF
-	-	TRBV29-1	TRBJ1-4	TGCAGCGTGGTGCTACAGGCAACTAATGAAAAACTGTTTTTT	CSVVLQATNEKLFF
-	TRBD2	TRBV20-1	TRBJ2-1	TGCAGTGCTCCTCGGACTAGCGGGGTCACGGGTGAGCAGTTCTTC	CSAPRTSGVTGEQFF
-	-	TRBV11-2	TRBJ1-4	TGTGCCAGCAGCTCTGGCGGCCGGGGAGGGGGAACTAATGAAAAACTGTTTTTT	CASSSGGRGGGTNEKLFF
few	TRBD2	TRBV5-6	TRBJ2-7	TGTGCCAGCAGCTTGGCTGAAACGGGGGGGTCCTACAATGAGCAGTACTTC	CASSLAETGGSYNEQYF
many	-	TRBV20-1	TRBJ2-7	TGCAGTGCTAGAGATTATCGCACCATAAGCTCCTACGAGCAGTACTTC	CSARDYRTISSYEQYF
-	-	TRBV7-2	TRBJ2-2	TGTGCCAGCAGCTTAGAGTATTTCCGGGAGCTGTTTTTT	CASSLEYFRELFF
-	-	TRBV5-1	TRBJ2-3	TGCGCCGGCAGCTCAGTCAGCACAGATACGCAGTATTTT	CAGSSVSTDTQYF
many	-	TRBV21-1	TRBJ2-7	TGTGCCAGCAGCAAAACCCCCCCTGGGGAGCAGTACTTC	CASSKTPPGEQYF
-	-	TRBV24-1	TRBJ2-3	TGTGCCACCAGTGGTCCGGGACCGTGGGATACGCAGTATTTT	CATSGPGPWDTQYF
-	-	TRBV7-2	TRBJ1-2	TGTGCCAGCAGCTTAGACGTCCAGGGGTCCCTTGGCTACACCTTC	CASSLDVQGSLGYTF
-	TRBD2	TRBV3-1	TRBJ2-2	TGTGCCAGCAGCCAAGATTGGCTAGCGGGACTCGCGAACACCGGGGAGCTGTTTTTT	CASSQDWLAGLANTGELFF
many	TRBD1	TRBV7-2	TRBJ2-6	TGTGCCAGCAGCTCCAGGGGGTCTGGGGCCAACGTCCTGACTTTC	CASSSRGSGANVLTF
-	-	TRBV19	TRBJ1-5	TGTGCCGTTGGGGGCGATCAGCCCCAGCATTTT	CAVGGDQPQHF